This TCR beta chain was captured in a study of early T cells in non-severe SARS-CoV-2 infection. This clonotype was recorded a few times. Individual cDNA molecules received unique molecular identifiers. Via MiXCR, TCRdb re-called the 5' RACE reads, giving one row per CDR3 protein. This repertoire shows some 89,000 distinct CDR3 sequences, approximately 11% found once; its top ten account for roughly 4.8%. V was pared by 0 bases and J by 0 bases, with 1 base of the junction left unmatched. Germline values: CDR1 LGHDT, CDR2 YNNKEL (reference sequence). There are 16 residues in the CDR3. The sample here was whole blood, taken at baseline. The clonotype originates from an adult who was a healthcare worker with PCR-confirmed SARS-CoV-2 infection or an uninfected control (not recorded which). J is TRBJ2-7 and V is TRBV3-1, with TRBD2 matching 11 bases. CDR3 sequence: CASSQDLAGGSYEQYF. Written as DNA, the CDR3 is TGTGCCAGCAGCCAAGATCTAGCGGGGGGCTCCTACGAGCAGTACTTC.